The 8 T cell receptor beta chains below all came from one sample that was sequenced in a study of spatial heterogeneity in lung cancer (dated by TCRdb to about 2019). What these receptors recognize is not known. In light of the paper, this sample's time point label describes: sample taken at primary tumor resection. Broad study findings and their caveats: The number of expanded intratumoral alpha and beta TCRs correlated with the tumor nonsynonymous mutation count.

Libraries came from 5' RACE. These reads were obtained on a NextSeq 500. TCRdb cleaned the public reads at Q25 with fastp, built clones with MiXCR and kept in-frame beta chains. Every CDR3 protein is listed once, alongside the most common genes and DNA of its rows. The table for this sample lists 9,000 to 13,000 distinct CDR3 sequences; roughly 8% of them were counted only once. The ten largest clones capture about 20% of the sample. The starting material was lung tumor tissue, obtained at surgery. The source is a male donor with early-stage non-small cell lung cancer.

This clonotype was seen repeatedly, ten times or more. The gene calls are TRBV4-3 and TRBJ2-1; D call uncertain. V lost 0 bases and J lost 8, with 14 bases in between. The CDR3 has 15 residues. In germline, CDR1 is LGHNA, CDR2 YSLEER. The CDR3 is CASSQDTDPGYEQFF. DNA of the CDR3: TGCGCCAGCAGCCAAGATACGGACCCTGGGTATGAGCAGTTCTTC.

This clonotype occurred a few times. The V gene is TRBV29-1, the J gene TRBJ2-1; the D gene is possibly TRBD1 (6 bases). This CDR3 has 14 amino acids. CDR1 is SQVTM, CDR2 ANQGSEA, per germline. V was shortened by 0 bases and J by 10 bases, with 16 bases between the two germline ends. This CDR3 is CSVEDWWQRGEQFF. The CDR3 DNA follows: TGCAGCGTTGAAGATTGGTGGCAGAGGGGGGAGCAGTTCTTC.

This clonotype was seen ten or more times. The CDR3 DNA reads TGTGCCAGCAGTTTATTTGGAGATCAGCCCCAGCATTTT. It yields the protein CASSLFGDQPQHF. The chain uses TRBV28 and TRBJ1-5; no clear D. This CDR3 has 13 amino acids. Trimming took 1 base from V and 5 from J, leaving 6 bases between them. Germline V gives CDR1 MDHEN, CDR2 SYDVKM. Combining the CDR3 with reference TRBV28 and TRBJ1-5 gives the whole variable domain DVKVTQSSRYLVKRTGEKVFLECVQDMDHENMFWYRQDPGLGLRLIYFSYDVKMKEKGDIPEGYSVSREKKERFSLILESASTNQTSMYLCASSLFGDQPQHFGDGTRLSIL.

This clonotype was seen repeatedly, ten times or more. V usage is TRBV19 and J usage is TRBJ2-3; 12 positions match TRBD2. J lost 3 bases, V lost 11 bases, and 15 bases had no gene match. The CDR3 sequence is 17 residues long. Germline CDR1 is LNHDA and CDR2 is SQIVND (reference sequence). The CDR3 DNA reads as TGTGCCCCAAACCCCCTACTAGCGGGGGGAATGACAGATACGCAGTATTTT. Residues: CAPNPLLAGGMTDTQYF. The full variable domain, with the rest looked up from reference TRBV19 and TRBJ2-3, is DGGITQSPKYLFRKEGQNVTLSCEQNLNHDAMYWYRQDPGQGLRLIYYSQIVNDFQKGDIAEGYSVSREKKESFPLTVTSAQKNPTAFYLCAPNPLLAGGMTDTQYFGPGTRLTVL.

This clonotype was counted at least ten times. The chain uses TRBV4-3 and TRBJ1-5; possibly TRBD1 for D (6 bases). Germline lookup yields CDR1 LGHNA and CDR2 YSLEER. The CDR3 extends over 16 amino acids. Trimming shortened V by 0 bases and J by 2 bases, and 11 bases separated the two germline ends. The CDR3 DNA reads TGCGCCAGCAGCCAAGATTTACAGGGTCGCAATCAGCCCCAGCATTTT. Translating gives CASSQDLQGRNQPQHF.

This clonotype was detected many times. The V and J genes are TRBV7-9 and TRBJ2-2; D call uncertain. CDR1 is SEHNR and CDR2 is FQNEAQ in the germline V gene (reference sequence). Trimming pared 1 base from V and 0 bases from J, leaving 3 bases between. This CDR3 is built from 14 residues. For the CDR3, the DNA is TGTGCCAGCAGCTTAGTCGCGAACACCGGGGAGCTGTTTTTT. Amino acid sequence: CASSLVANTGELFF. Full variable domain (remainder filled in from reference TRBV7-9 and TRBJ2-2): DTGVSQNPRHKITKRGQNVTFRCDPISEHNRLYWYRQTLGQGPEFLTYFQNEAQLEKSRLLSDRFSAERPKGSFSTLEIQRTEQGDSAMYLCASSLVANTGELFFGEGSRLTVL.

This clonotype was seen many times. The chain links TRBV2 to TRBJ2-1, with 11 nucleotides matching TRBD2. Germline lookup yields CDR1 SNHLY and CDR2 FYNNEI. J was trimmed by 7 bases and V by 7 bases; bases with no gene match: 3. The CDR3 is 13 residues long. The CDR3 reads CASKGLAENEQFF. As DNA, the CDR3 is TGTGCCAGCAAGGGACTAGCGGAGAATGAGCAGTTCTTC.

This clonotype occurred many times. V gene TRBV6-1 combines with J gene TRBJ2-6; TRBD2 is a possible D gene (5 bases). V lost 7 bases, J lost 0 bases, and 7 bases lay in between. The CDR3 has 14 residues. CDR1 is MNHNS and CDR2 is SASEGT in the germline V gene. This CDR3 is CASNRDSGANVLTF. CDR3 DNA: TGTGCCAGCAATCGGGACTCTGGGGCCAACGTCCTGACTTTC.